This TCR beta chain was captured by sequencing in a study of regulatory T cells in long-lasting Graves disease. Overall study results and limits: Whereas new patients shared 950 to 1,000 public clonotypes, persistent patients shared more, at approximately 2,500. TRBV28, TRBJ1-2 and TRBJ2-5 were segments that persistent disease favored.

Time point indicated: newly diagnosed GD, antithyroid drugs for less than 3 months. PBMCs were the source of the RNA used for TCR sequencing. Concerning this clonotype itself: Its specificity is unknown.

CDR3-region Arm-PCR and iRepertoire HTBI primers produced the TCR beta libraries. Via MiXCR, TCRdb re-called the multiplex PCR reads, giving one row per CDR3 protein. Counted here are 350,000 to 550,000 distinct CDR3 sequences, 15% occurring once; the ten biggest clones make up roughly a sixth. There are 13 residues in the CDR3. With 1 base removed from V and 6 bases from J, the gap between germline ends came to 10 bases. Germline V gene sequence: CDR1 SGHDT, CDR2 YYEEEE. This sample was also put to use in a study of T cells in Graves' hyperthyroidism and ophthalmopathy. That work adds: A model built on 13 V-J features separated ophthalmopathy from stable hyperthyroidism.

The sequence came from a woman in her twenties or thirties with Graves disease. This material consisted of peripheral blood mononuclear cells (PBMCs), taken at new diagnosis, from a patient treated with antithyroid drugs. This chain links TRBV5-6 with TRBJ2-5; D uncertain. CDR3 region: CASSLISRQTQYF. For the CDR3, the DNA is TGTGCCAGCAGCTTGATCAGCCGCCAGACCCAGTACTTC.